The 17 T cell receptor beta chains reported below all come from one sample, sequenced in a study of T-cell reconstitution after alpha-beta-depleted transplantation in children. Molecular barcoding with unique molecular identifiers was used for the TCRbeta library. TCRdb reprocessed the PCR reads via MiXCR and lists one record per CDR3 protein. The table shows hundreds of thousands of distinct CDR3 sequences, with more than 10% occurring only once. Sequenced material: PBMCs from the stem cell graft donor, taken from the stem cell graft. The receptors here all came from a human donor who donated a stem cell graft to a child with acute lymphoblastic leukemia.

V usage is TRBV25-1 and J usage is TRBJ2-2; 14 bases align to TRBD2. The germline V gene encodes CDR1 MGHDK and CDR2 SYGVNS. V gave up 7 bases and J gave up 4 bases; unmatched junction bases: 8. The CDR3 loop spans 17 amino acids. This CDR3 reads CASTKTSGGAGTGELFF. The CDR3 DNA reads TGTGCCAGCACCAAGACTAGCGGGGGGGCCGGCACCGGGGAGCTGTTTTTT.

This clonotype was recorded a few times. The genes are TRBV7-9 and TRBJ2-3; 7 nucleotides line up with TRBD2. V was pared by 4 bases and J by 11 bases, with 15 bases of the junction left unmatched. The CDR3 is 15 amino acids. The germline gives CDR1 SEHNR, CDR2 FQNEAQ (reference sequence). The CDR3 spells CASSSPAGTRGGQYF. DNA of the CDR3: TGTGCCAGCAGCTCCCCAGCGGGAACCCGGGGAGGGCAGTATTTT.

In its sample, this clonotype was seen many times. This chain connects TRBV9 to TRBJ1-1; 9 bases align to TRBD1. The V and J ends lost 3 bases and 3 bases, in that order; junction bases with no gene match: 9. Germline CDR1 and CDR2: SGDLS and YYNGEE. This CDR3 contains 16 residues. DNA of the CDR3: TGTGCCAGCAGCGCACCCGACAGGGGGGACGACACTGAAGCTTTCTTT. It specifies CASSAPDRGDDTEAFF.

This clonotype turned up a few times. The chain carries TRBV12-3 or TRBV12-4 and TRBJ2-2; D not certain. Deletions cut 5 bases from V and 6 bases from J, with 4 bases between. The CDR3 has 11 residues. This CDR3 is CASSKAGELFF. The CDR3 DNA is TGTGCCAGCAGTAAGGCCGGGGAGCTGTTTTTT.

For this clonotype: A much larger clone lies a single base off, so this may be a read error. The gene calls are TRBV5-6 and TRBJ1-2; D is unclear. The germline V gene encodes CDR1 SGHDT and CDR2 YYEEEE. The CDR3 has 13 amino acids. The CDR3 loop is CGSSFRPAYGYTF. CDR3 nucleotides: TGTGGCAGCAGCTTTCGTCCAGCCTATGGCTACACCTTC.

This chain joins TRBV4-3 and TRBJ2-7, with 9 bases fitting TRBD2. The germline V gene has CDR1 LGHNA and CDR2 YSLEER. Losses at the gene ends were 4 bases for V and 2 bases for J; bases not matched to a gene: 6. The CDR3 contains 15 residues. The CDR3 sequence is CASSRGGGGAYEQYF. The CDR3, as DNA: TGCGCCAGCAGCCGGGGTGGCGGGGGGGCCTACGAGCAGTACTTC.

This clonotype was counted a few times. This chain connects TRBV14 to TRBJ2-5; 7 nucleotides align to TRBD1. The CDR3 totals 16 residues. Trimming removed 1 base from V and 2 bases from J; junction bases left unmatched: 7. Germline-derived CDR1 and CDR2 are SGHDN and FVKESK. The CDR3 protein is CASSQGGQSTQETQYF. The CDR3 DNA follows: TGTGCCAGCAGCCAAGGGGGACAGTCAACACAAGAGACCCAGTACTTC. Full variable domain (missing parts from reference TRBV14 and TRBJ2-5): EAGVTQFPSHSVIEKGQTVTLRCDPISGHDNLYWYRRVMGKEIKFLLHFVKESKQDESGMPNNRFLAERTGGTYSTLKVQPAELEDSGVYFCASSQGGQSTQETQYFGPGTRLLVL.

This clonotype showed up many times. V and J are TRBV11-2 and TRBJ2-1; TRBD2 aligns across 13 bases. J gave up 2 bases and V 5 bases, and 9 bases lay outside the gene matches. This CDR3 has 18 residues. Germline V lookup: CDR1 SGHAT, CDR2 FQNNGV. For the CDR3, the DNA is TGTGCCAGCAGCGCCCCGGGACTAGCGGGACTCACCTACAATGAGCAGTTCTTC. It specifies CASSAPGLAGLTYNEQFF.

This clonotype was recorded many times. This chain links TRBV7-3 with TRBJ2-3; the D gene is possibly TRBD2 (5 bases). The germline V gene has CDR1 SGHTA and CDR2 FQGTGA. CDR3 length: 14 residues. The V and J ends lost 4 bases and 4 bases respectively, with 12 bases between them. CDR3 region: CASSSGVPPDTQYF. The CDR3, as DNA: TGTGCCAGCAGCTCCGGGGTACCGCCAGATACGCAGTATTTT.

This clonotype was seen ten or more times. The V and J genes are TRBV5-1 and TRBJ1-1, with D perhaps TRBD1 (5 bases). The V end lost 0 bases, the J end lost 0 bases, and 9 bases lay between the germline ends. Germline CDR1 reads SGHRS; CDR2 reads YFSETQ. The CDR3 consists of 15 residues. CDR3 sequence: CASSLVQAMNTEAFF. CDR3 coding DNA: TGCGCCAGCAGCTTGGTACAGGCGATGAACACTGAAGCTTTCTTT. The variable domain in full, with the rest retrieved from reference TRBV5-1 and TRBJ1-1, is KAGVTQTPRYLIKTRGQQVTLSCSPISGHRSVSWYQQTPGQGLQFLFEYFSETQRNKGNFPGRFSGRQFSNSRSEMNVSTLELGDSALYLCASSLVQAMNTEAFFGQGTRLTVV.

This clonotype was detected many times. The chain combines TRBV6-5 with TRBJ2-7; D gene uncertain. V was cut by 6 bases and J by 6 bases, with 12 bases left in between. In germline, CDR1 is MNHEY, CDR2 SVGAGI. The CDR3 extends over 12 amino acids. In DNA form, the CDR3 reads TGTGCCAGCAGCCCCCTAAACTCCGAGCAGTACTTC. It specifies CASSPLNSEQYF.

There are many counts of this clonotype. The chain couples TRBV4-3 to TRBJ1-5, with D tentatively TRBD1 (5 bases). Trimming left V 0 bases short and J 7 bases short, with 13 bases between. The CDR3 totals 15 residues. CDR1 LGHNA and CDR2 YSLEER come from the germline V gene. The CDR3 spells CASSQEPGRNQPQHF. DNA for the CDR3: TGCGCCAGCAGCCAAGAACCAGGGCGAAACCAGCCCCAGCATTTT.

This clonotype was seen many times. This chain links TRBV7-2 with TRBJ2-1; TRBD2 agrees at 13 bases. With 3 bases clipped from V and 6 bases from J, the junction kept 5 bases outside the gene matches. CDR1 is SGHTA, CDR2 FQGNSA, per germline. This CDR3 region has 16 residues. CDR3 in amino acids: CASSFGLAGVGNEQFF. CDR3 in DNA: TGTGCCAGCAGCTTCGGACTAGCGGGAGTTGGCAATGAGCAGTTCTTC.

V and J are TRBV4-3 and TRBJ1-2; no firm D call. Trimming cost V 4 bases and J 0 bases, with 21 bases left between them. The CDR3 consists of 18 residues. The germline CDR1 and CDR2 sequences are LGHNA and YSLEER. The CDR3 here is CASSRGLARSEANYGYTF. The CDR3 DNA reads TGCGCCAGCAGCCGAGGGCTGGCCAGAAGTGAAGCTAACTATGGCTACACCTTC.

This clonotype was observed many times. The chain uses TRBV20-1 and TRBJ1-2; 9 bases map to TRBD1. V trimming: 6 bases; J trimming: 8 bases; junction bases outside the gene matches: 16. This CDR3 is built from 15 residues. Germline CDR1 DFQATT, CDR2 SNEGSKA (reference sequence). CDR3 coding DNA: TGCAGTGCCGCACTTCCTCCGGGACAGGGTGGAGGCTACACCTTC. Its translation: CSAALPPGQGGGYTF.

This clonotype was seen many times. The CDR3 DNA follows: TGTGCCAGCAGCTTGTCCCCTGACAGGGTGAGCACCGGGGAGCTGTTTTTT. Encoded protein: CASSLSPDRVSTGELFF. The chain joins TRBV5-4 to TRBJ2-2, with TRBD1 matching 7 bases. This CDR3 contains 17 residues. In germline, CDR1 is SGHNT, CDR2 YYREEE (reference sequence). V lost 1 base and J lost 4; bases outside the gene matches: 10.

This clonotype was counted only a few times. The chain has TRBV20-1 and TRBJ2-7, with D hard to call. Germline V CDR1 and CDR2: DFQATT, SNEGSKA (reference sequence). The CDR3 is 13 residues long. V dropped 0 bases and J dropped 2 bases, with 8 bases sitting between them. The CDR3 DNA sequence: TGCAGTGCTAGAGATACAGTAACCTACGAGCAGTACTTC. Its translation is CSARDTVTYEQYF.